A single sample gave rise to the 21 T cell receptor beta chains below, sequenced in a study of cytomegalovirus exposure and HLA in healthy donors. The study ran its PCR with 60 Vbeta and 13 Jbeta primers. TCRdb keeps only in-frame clones here, not all; method: immunoSEQ multiplex PCR. In the table there are about 110,000 clones, over 70% of which are singletons. The sequenced sample consisted of PBMCs. The receptor set was obtained from a boy younger than 18 in good health and CMV-seronegative.

This clone has only a few counts. The gene calls are TRBV30 and TRBJ1-1; the D gene is possibly TRBD1 (6 bases). Deletions cut 4 bases from V and 2 bases from J, with 17 bases between. Germline V gene lookup returns CDR1 GTSNPN and CDR2 SVGIG (reference sequence). The CDR3 covers 15 residues. CDR3 sequence: CAWKGAGTPNTEAFF. The CDR3 region has the DNA TGTGCCTGGAAAGGAGCCGGGACACCCAACACTGAAGCTTTCTTT.

The J gene is TRBJ1-5, the V gene TRBV28; the D gene is possibly TRBD1 (5 bases). Deletions cut 3 bases from V and 5 bases from J, with 14 bases between. Germline-derived CDR1 and CDR2 are MDHEN and SYDVKM. The CDR3 runs to 15 residues. CDR3 coding DNA: TGTGCCAGCAGTTTTCCAGGGCAGGGCCATCAGCCCCAGCATTTT. It is translated as CASSFPGQGHQPQHF.

CDR3 DNA sequence: TGCAGCTCCCAGGGAATTAACACTGAAGCTTTCTTT. Translated: CSSQGINTEAFF. The chain recombines TRBV29-1 with TRBJ1-1, with D possibly matching TRBD1 (5 bases). The CDR3 has 12 amino acids. Germline V gene lookup returns CDR1 SQVTM and CDR2 ANQGSEA. V was shortened by 8 bases and J by 2 bases, with 12 bases between the two germline ends.

V and J are TRBV28 and TRBJ2-7, with 9 bases matching TRBD1. The V segment lost 2 bases and the J segment 4 bases; nucleotides outside the gene matches: 0. The CDR3 is 13 residues long. Germline-derived CDR1 and CDR2 are MDHEN and SYDVKM. CDR3 amino acids: CASSLGTGYEQYF. CDR3 bases: TGTGCCAGCAGTTTAGGGACAGGGTACGAGCAGTACTTC.

This clone is a singleton in its sample. Here the CDR3 reads CASSNTGYNEQYF. The CDR3 nucleotides are TGTGCCAGCAGCAATACAGGGTACAACGAGCAGTACTTC. The chain employs TRBV14 and TRBJ2-7; D possibly corresponds to TRBD1 (6 bases). Germline V CDR1 and CDR2: SGHDN, FVKESK. Trimming pared 5 bases from V and 5 bases from J, leaving 13 bases between. This CDR3 contains 13 residues.

This chain links TRBV28 with TRBJ1-1; TRBD1 matches 8 bases. CDR3 length equals 13 residues. Germline V lookup: CDR1 MDHEN, CDR2 SYDVKM. V gave up 5 bases and J gave up 9 bases; unmatched junction bases: 8. CDR3 in amino acids: CASSIQTGVKAFF. The CDR3 nucleotides read TGTGCCAGCAGTATCCAGACAGGGGTAAAAGCTTTCTTT.

V gene TRBV5-1 combines with J gene TRBJ2-6; no reliable D call. CDR1 and CDR2 (germline): SGHRS, YFSETQ. V was cut by 4 bases and J by 2 bases, with 16 bases left in between. The CDR3 has 17 residues. The CDR3 loop is CASSRIPSVPGANVLTF. The CDR3 region has the DNA TGCGCCAGCAGCCGAATTCCCAGTGTGCCTGGGGCCAACGTCCTGACTTTC.

The chain joins TRBV5-1 to TRBJ1-6; no reliable D call. The CDR3 is 15 amino acids. Looked up from germline, CDR1 is SGHRS and CDR2 is YFSETQ. Trimming pared 0 bases from V and 5 bases from J, leaving 9 bases between. CDR3 region: CASSLAAGNNSPLHF. Written as DNA, the CDR3 is TGCGCCAGCAGCTTGGCCGCGGGTAATAATTCACCCCTCCACTTT.

This chain joins TRBV7-3 and TRBJ2-3; 7 nucleotides match TRBD2. Trimming at V came to 4 bases and at J to 10 bases, leaving 8 bases not matched to a gene. The germline V gene has CDR1 SGHTA and CDR2 FQGTGA. The length of the CDR3 is 13 residues. The CDR3 reads CASSYRGDSPQYF. CDR3 nucleotides: TGTGCCAGCAGCTATCGGGGGGACTCTCCGCAGTATTTT.

The rearrangement joins TRBV18 to TRBJ1-1; D uncertain. Germline V CDR1 and CDR2: KGHSH, LQKENI. The CDR3 is 13 residues long. The V and J ends lost 6 bases and 4 bases respectively, with 12 bases between them. CDR3 in amino acids: CASSPARGTEAFF. The CDR3 nucleotides read TGTGCCAGCTCTCCAGCCAGAGGCACTGAAGCTTTCTTT. The complete variable domain, with remaining parts taken from reference TRBV18 and TRBJ1-1, reads NAGVMQNPRHLVRRRGQEARLRCSPMKGHSHVYWYRQLPEEGLKFMVYLQKENIIDESGMPKERFSAEFPKEGPSILRIQQVVRGDSAAYFCASSPARGTEAFFGQGTRLTVV.

This clone was recorded once. The chain couples TRBV27 to TRBJ2-7; 8 nucleotides align to TRBD2. V shed 5 bases and J 2 bases; nucleotides not matched to a gene: 2. The CDR3 has 13 amino acids. From germline, CDR1 is MNHEY and CDR2 SMNVEV (reference sequence). The CDR3 region has the DNA TGTGCCAGCAGTACGGGGGGGCCCTACGAGCAGTACTTC. The encoded protein is CASSTGGPYEQYF.

This clone appeared a few times. The chain employs TRBV27 and TRBJ2-7; maybe TRBD1 (9 bases). The germline V gene has CDR1 MNHEY and CDR2 SMNVEV (reference sequence). Trimming cost V 2 bases and J 5 bases, with 16 bases left between them. This CDR3 has 15 amino acids. The chain's CDR3 is CASSLGTGTRNEQYF. CDR3 nucleotides: TGTGCCAGCAGTTTAGGGACAGGGACTAGGAACGAGCAGTACTTC.

The V gene is TRBV30, the J gene TRBJ1-5; maybe TRBD1 (5 bases). Trimming cost V 0 bases and J 0 bases, with 9 bases left between them. Germline CDR1 is GTSNPN and CDR2 is SVGIG (reference sequence). CDR3 length: 15 residues. The CDR3 reads CAWSVSQVSNQPQHF. In DNA, the CDR3 is TGTGCCTGGAGTGTGTCACAGGTTAGCAATCAGCCCCAGCATTTT.

This rearrangement joins TRBV6-4 to TRBJ2-3; D gene unclear. Deletions cut 0 bases from V and 5 bases from J, with 6 bases between. Germline V lookup: CDR1 MRHNA, CDR2 SNTAGT. The CDR3 is made up of 13 amino acids. CDR3 in amino acids: CASSDSMRDTQYF. DNA for the CDR3: TGTGCCAGCAGTGACTCGATGAGAGATACGCAGTATTTT.

The J gene is TRBJ2-5, the V gene TRBV9; weak D call: TRBD2 (6 bases). Germline CDR1 is SGDLS and CDR2 is YYNGEE. This CDR3 has 16 amino acids. V gave up 0 bases and J gave up 7 bases, with 19 bases separating them. This chain's CDR3 is CASSVGFYGSGGTQYF. The CDR3 DNA reads TGTGCCAGCAGCGTAGGCTTCTACGGGAGCGGAGGGACCCAGTACTTC.

This chain links TRBV5-4 with TRBJ2-2, with D hard to call. V lost 0 bases to trimming and J lost 6 bases, with 6 bases between them. Germline-derived CDR1 and CDR2 are SGHNT and YYREEE (reference sequence). CDR3 size: 13 residues. The CDR3 DNA sequence: TGTGCCAGCAGCTTGGATGGCCCCGGGGAGCTGTTTTTT. Its translation is CASSLDGPGELFF.

The V gene is TRBV9, the J gene TRBJ2-1, with 8 positions matching TRBD2. The CDR3 runs 15 residues. V shed 3 bases, J shed 6 bases, and the junction held 8 bases outside the gene matches. Germline V CDR1 and CDR2: SGDLS, YYNGEE. The CDR3 bases are TGTGCCAGCAGCGACTCAATTCTAGCGGGCAATGAGCAGTTCTTC. Protein: CASSDSILAGNEQFF.

This chain uses TRBV7-9 with TRBJ1-1; no clear D gene. CDR3 length equals 16 residues. Trimming stripped 5 bases from V and 3 bases from J, with 19 bases between. The germline CDR1 and CDR2 sequences are SEHNR and FQNEAQ (reference sequence). The CDR3 DNA reads as TGTGCCAGCAGCATTATGCGGTCCATGGAGGACACTGAAGCTTTCTTT. It specifies CASSIMRSMEDTEAFF.

J is TRBJ2-5 and V is TRBV30, with 12 bases identical to TRBD2. The V gene end was trimmed by 3 bases and the J gene end by 5 bases; junction bases not matched to a gene: 16. The CDR3 sequence is 18 residues long. Germline CDR1 is GTSNPN and CDR2 is SVGIG (reference sequence). CDR3 DNA: TGTGCCTGGAGCCCTACTTTCGGACTAGCGGGAAGGGGGGAGACCCAGTACTTC. This gives the protein CAWSPTFGLAGRGETQYF. The whole variable domain, filled in from reference TRBV30 and TRBJ2-5, reads SQTIHQWPATLVQPVGSPLSLECTVEGTSNPNLYWYRQAAGRGLQLLFYSVGIGQISSEVPQNLSASRPQDRQFILSSKKLLLSDSGFYLCAWSPTFGLAGRGETQYFGPGTRLLVL.

The chain couples TRBV7-2 to TRBJ1-2, with D unclear. The ends were cut back, 2 bases at V and 0 bases at J, with 7 bases in the middle. The CDR3 covers 14 residues. The germline gives CDR1 SGHTA, CDR2 FQGNSA. The CDR3 DNA is TGTGCCAGCAGCTTAAGTACAGCTAACTATGGCTACACCTTC. Its translation is CASSLSTANYGYTF.

The chain links TRBV12-5 to TRBJ2-3, with a weak D call TRBD2 (5 bases). Germline CDR1 and CDR2: LGHNT and FRNRAP. This CDR3 contains 13 residues. Trimming cost V 3 bases and J 6 bases, with 10 bases left between them. The CDR3 region is CASGLSWRDTQYF. CDR3 coding DNA: TGTGCTAGTGGTTTATCCTGGAGGGATACGCAGTATTTT.